This TCR beta chain comes out of a study of blood T cell repertoires in COVID-19. Overall study context: PBMCs, B-cell-depleted T cells, or T cells provided the cDNA or gDNA that made up the material.

Assay: immunoSEQ multiplex PCR; the TCRdb copy retains only in-frame clones and omits some. The data hold about 350,000 clones, with 88% observed a single time. The sequence was collected from a woman between 25 and 40 years old who had been exposed to COVID-19. The specimen sequenced was PBMCs or T cells enriched from blood (not recorded which).

The CDR3 nucleotides read TGTGCCAGCAGTGAACTACAGGGACTAGCCGTGAATGAGCAGTTCTTC. Protein sequence: CASSELQGLAVNEQFF. The chain is built from TRBV6-1 and TRBJ2-1; TRBD2 agrees at 9 bases. Germline V gene lookup returns CDR1 MNHNS and CDR2 SASEGT. The CDR3 is 16 amino acids. V trimming: 2 bases; J trimming: 7 bases; junction bases outside the gene matches: 9.